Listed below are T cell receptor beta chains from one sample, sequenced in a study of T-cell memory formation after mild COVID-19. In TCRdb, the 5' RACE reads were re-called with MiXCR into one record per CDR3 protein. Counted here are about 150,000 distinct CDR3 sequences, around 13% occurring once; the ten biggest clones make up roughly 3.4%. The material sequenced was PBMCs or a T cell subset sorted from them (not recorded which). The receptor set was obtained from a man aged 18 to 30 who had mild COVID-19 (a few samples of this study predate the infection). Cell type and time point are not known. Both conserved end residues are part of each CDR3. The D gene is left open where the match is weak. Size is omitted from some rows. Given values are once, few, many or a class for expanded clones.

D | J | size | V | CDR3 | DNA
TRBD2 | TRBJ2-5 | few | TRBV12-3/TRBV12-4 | CASHGTGGETQYF | TGTGCCAGCCATGGAACGGGGGGAGAGACCCAGTACTTC
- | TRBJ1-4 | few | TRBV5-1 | CASSLTVTGTNEKLFF | TGCGCCAGCAGCTTGACCGTGACGGGAACTAATGAAAAACTGTTTTTT
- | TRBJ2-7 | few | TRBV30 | CAWSVGGAGDEQYF | TGTGCCTGGAGTGTGGGGGGCGCCGGGGACGAGCAGTACTTC
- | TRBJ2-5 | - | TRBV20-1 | CSARYQGSSETQYF | TGCAGTGCTAGGTACCAGGGGTCTTCCGAGACCCAGTACTTC
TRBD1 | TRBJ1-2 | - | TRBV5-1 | CASSLEGTAGYTF | TGCGCCAGCAGCTTGGAGGGGACAGCTGGCTACACCTTC
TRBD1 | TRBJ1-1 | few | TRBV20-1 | CSAEGEGALTEAFF | TGCAGTGCCGAGGGGGAGGGGGCTTTGACTGAAGCTTTCTTT
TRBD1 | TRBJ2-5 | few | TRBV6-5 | CASGTGETQYF | TGTGCCAGCGGGACAGGGGAGACCCAGTACTTC
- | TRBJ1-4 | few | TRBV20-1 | CSAAATGTRGEKLFF | TGCAGTGCCGCAGCTACGGGGACAAGAGGTGAAAAACTGTTTTTT
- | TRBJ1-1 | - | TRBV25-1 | CASSEGGEAFF | TGTGCCAGCAGTGAAGGAGGAGAAGCTTTCTTT
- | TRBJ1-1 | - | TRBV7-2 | CASSLDLQGHTEAFF | TGTGCCAGCAGCTTAGACCTTCAGGGACACACTGAAGCTTTCTTT
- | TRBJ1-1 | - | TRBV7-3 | CASSDSAWYLGVSAFF | TGTGCCAGCAGCGACAGCGCCTGGTACCTTGGAGTTTCAGCTTTCTTT
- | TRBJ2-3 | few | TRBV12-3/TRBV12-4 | CASSSQQGRGDTQYF | TGTGCCAGCAGTTCCCAGCAGGGGCGGGGGGATACGCAGTATTTT
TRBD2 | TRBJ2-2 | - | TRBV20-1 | CSARGGGTGELFF | TGCAGTGCTAGAGGCGGGGGCACCGGGGAGCTGTTTTTT
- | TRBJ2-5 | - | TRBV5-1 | CASSNEGGTGTQYF | TGCGCCAGCAGCAATGAGGGGGGTACTGGGACCCAGTACTTC
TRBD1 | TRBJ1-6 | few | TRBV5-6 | CASSLGIGGSSPLHF | TGTGCCAGCAGCTTGGGAATAGGGGGCTCTTCACCCCTCCACTTT
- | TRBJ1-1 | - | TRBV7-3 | CASSLTGADKAFF | TGTGCCAGCAGCTTAACGGGGGCAGATAAAGCTTTCTTT
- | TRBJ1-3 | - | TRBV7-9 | CASSFDGNTIYF | TGTGCCAGCAGCTTCGATGGGAACACCATATATTTT
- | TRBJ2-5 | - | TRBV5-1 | CASSPGAFPETQYF | TGCGCCAGCAGCCCGGGGGCGTTTCCCGAGACCCAGTACTTC
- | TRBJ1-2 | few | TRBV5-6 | CASSLTRAGGYTF | TGTGCCAGCAGCTTGACGAGGGCCGGGGGCTACACCTTC
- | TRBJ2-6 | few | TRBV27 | CASSSPGIGANVLTF | TGTGCCAGCAGTTCCCCGGGGATAGGGGCCAACGTCCTGACTTTC
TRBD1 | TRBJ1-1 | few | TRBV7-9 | CASSSRGGNTEAFF | TGTGCCAGCAGCTCCCGAGGGGGCAACACTGAAGCTTTCTTT
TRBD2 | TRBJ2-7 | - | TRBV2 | CASSETSGYSYEQYF | TGTGCCAGCAGTGAAACTAGCGGATACTCCTACGAGCAGTACTTC
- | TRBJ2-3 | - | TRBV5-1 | CASSLAGGTTTDTQYF | TGCGCCAGCAGCTTGGCCGGGGGGACAACAACAGATACGCAGTATTTT
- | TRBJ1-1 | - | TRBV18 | CASSPTGPTMNTEAFF | TGTGCCAGCTCACCGACTGGACCCACGATGAACACTGAAGCTTTCTTT
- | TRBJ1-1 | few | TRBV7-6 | CASSLVGARTEAFF | TGTGCCAGCAGCTTAGTAGGGGCAAGGACTGAAGCTTTCTTT
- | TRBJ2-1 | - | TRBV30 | CAWSVSSWANEQFF | TGTGCCTGGAGTGTAAGTTCGTGGGCCAATGAGCAGTTCTTC
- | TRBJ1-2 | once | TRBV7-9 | CASSLSGEGNYGYTF | TGTGCCAGCAGCTTATCCGGTGAGGGGAACTATGGCTACACCTTC
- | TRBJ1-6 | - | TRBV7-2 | CASSLVKGINSPLHF | TGTGCCAGCAGCTTAGTGAAAGGGATAAATTCACCCCTCCACTTT
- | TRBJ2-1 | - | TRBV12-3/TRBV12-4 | CASSLAEGSYNEQFF | TGTGCCAGCAGTTTAGCGGAGGGCTCCTACAATGAGCAGTTCTTC
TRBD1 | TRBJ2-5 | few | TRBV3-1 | CASSPDRGWETQYF | TGTGCCAGCAGCCCGGACAGGGGGTGGGAGACCCAGTACTTC
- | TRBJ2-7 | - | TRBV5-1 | CASSPSRGRSPNEQYF | TGCGCCAGCAGCCCAAGTCGGGGAAGGTCCCCCAATGAGCAGTACTTC
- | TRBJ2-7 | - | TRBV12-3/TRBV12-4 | CASSFSVPPYEQYF | TGTGCCAGCAGTTTTTCGGTGCCCCCCTACGAGCAGTACTTC
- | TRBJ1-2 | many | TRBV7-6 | CASSSLRSEYGYTF | TGTGCCAGCAGCTCCTTGCGTTCGGAATATGGCTACACCTTC
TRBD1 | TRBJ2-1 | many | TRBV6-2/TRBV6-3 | CASSPNRGRQFF | TGTGCCAGCAGTCCAAATAGGGGGCGCCAGTTCTTC
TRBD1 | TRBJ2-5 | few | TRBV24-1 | CATSDSPGQGLPFVYF | TGTGCCACCAGTGATTCGCCGGGACAGGGTCTTCCCTTTGTCTACTTC
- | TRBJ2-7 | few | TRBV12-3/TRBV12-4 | CASQTGHSSYEQYF | TGTGCCAGTCAGACAGGACATTCCTCCTACGAGCAGTACTTC